This TCR beta chain was obtained from a study of cytomegalovirus exposure and HLA in healthy donors. Whole-study findings and limits: A list of 164 TCR beta chains associated with cytomegalovirus was given. The productive fraction for most TCR beta V segments was about 87% or about 30% in an earlier analysis. DRB1 had the most TCR associations and HLA-C the fewest, a later analysis found, with rates varying by HLA locus.

13 Jbeta primers and 60 Vbeta primers were used for the PCR. Using immunoSEQ multiplex PCR, the repertoire was profiled, and TCRdb retains in-frame clones only, with some absent. The sample has tens of thousands of clones; about 66% are singletons. CDR1 and CDR2 (germline): SGHDN, FVKESK. Trimming took 2 bases from V and 7 from J; bases not matched to a gene: 6. CDR3 length: 15 residues. As regards this clone: Its target is not known.

The sample consisted of PBMCs. The sequence came from a man in his 60s in good health and CMV-seropositive. The chain links TRBV14 to TRBJ1-5; TRBD1 aligns across 9 bases. The CDR3 DNA reads TGTGCCAGCAGCCAACCTAGGACAGGGGTCCAGCCCCAGCATTTT. It yields the protein CASSQPRTGVQPQHF.